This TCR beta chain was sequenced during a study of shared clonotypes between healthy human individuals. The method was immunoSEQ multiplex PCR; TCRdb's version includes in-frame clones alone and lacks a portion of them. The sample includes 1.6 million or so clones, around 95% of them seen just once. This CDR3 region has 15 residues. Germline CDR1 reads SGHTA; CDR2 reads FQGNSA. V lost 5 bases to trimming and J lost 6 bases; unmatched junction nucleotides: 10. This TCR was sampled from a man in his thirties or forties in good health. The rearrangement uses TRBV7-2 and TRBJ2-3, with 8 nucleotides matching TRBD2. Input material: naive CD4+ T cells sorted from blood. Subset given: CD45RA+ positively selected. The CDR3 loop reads CASSPRKAGVDTQYF. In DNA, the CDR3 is TGTGCCAGCAGCCCGCGGAAAGCGGGAGTGGATACGCAGTATTTT.